Included here is one T cell receptor (beta chain) sequence, with context. Its antigen has not been determined. The record has no base qualities; no much larger clone is one base away. Measured from the cysteine to the phenylalanine, the CDR3 is 14 residues long. Solely the CDR3 DNA is kept, with 42 bases framed from the first base. The germline V gene sets CDR1 to MGHRA and CDR2 to YSYEKL. The germline ends are 8 bases apart after V is trimmed by 3 bases and J by 0 bases. Because repertoires were sampled repeatedly during chemoradiotherapy, clonal expansion in the tumor microenvironment could be followed. These data originate in a study of chemoradiotherapy in HPV16-positive cancers (dated by TCRdb to 2022 to 2024). About the full investigation: Candidate HPV-specific T-cell clones and common TCR motifs were defined through functional T-cell assays on cells from a couple of HPV16-positive patients. The study asked whether T-cell immunity against the HPV oncoproteins E6 and E7 changes during chemoradiotherapy and whether it affects survival. Next, the candidate HPV-specific TCRs and motifs were followed in TCR repertoires from more than 70 patients with HPV-related cancers.

General conclusions and limits of the study: In HPV16-positive patients, expansion of HPV-responsive T cells during chemoradiotherapy was found to be associated with improved recurrence-free survival. The functional definition of HPV-specific T cells came from only a couple of HPV16-positive patients, and the survival association was reported for HPV16-positive patients. Expansion of candidate HPV-specific clones and E7-related TCR motifs was observed in the tumor microenvironment during treatment, whereas no such expansion was observed for non-HPV-specific T cells.

Library preparation used the immunoSEQ multiplex PCR assay. Sourced from immuneACCESS, this table was stored by TCRdb with only in-frame sequences that have V and J called. A share of the clones is absent; for the studies checked, an unresolved V gene accounts for under half, and the remainder has no known explanation. The sample table shows tens of thousands of clones, and around 87% are seen once. Together, the top ten hold roughly 4.4% of the sample. The sample consisted of blood, taken from a patient who underwent chemoradiotherapy. This chain is built from TRBV4-1 and TRBJ2-5; no D gene call is confident. This TCR was recovered from a human donor with HPV-associated anogenital cancer. In nucleotide form, the sequence is TGCGCCAGCAGCCACGGCCGGTACCAAGAGACCCAGTACTTC. It specifies CASSHGRYQETQYF.